Listed below are T cell receptor beta chains from one sample, sequenced in a study of cytomegalovirus exposure and HLA in healthy donors. Some clones are missing from TCRdb's copy, which holds only in-frame ones; the method was immunoSEQ multiplex PCR. The data show under 200,000 clones, about 82% seen once. Sequenced: PBMCs. The receptor source for this set is a woman in her fifties or sixties in good health and CMV-seropositive. Each CDR3 is given with its conserved first and last residue. The D gene is left open where the match is weak. Expanded clones get a size class; other rows say once, few or many, or leave the size out.

TRBV7-9,TRBD1,TRBJ1-5,.,TGTTCCAGCAGCTTAGAAGCCGGACAGGGAAATCAGCCCCAGCATTTT,CSSSLEAGQGNQPQHF
TRBV18,.,TRBJ2-5,.,TGTGCCAGCTCATCGCAAGAGACCCAGTACTTC,CASSSQETQYF
TRBV6-1,.,TRBJ1-2,once,TGTGCCAGCAGTGAAGGCGGGCCCCGAGGCTACACCTTC,CASSEGGPRGYTF
TRBV6-1,.,TRBJ2-7,.,TGTGCCAGCTCCCTTTACCGGGTCGAGCAGTACTTC,CASSLYRVEQYF
TRBV7-9,TRBD1,TRBJ1-1,.,TGTGCCAGCAGTTCGGGGACAGCGAACACTGAAGCTTTCTTT,CASSSGTANTEAFF
TRBV5-1,.,TRBJ1-1,.,TGCGCCAGCAGCTCGGGAGGGGATGCTAAAGCTTTCTTT,CASSSGGDAKAFF
TRBV27,TRBD2,TRBJ2-5,few,TGTGCCAGCAGTTTGGGTAGCGGGAGAGTCGGACGAGAGACCCAGTACTTC,CASSLGSGRVGRETQYF
TRBV5-6,TRBD1,TRBJ2-7,.,TGTGCCAGCACCGGACAGGGCATTAAGTACTTC,CASTGQGIKYF
TRBV19,.,TRBJ2-4,.,TGTGCCAGTACCCTTAGAGGGGGGGGACTAGCCAAAAACATTCAGTACTTC,CASTLRGGGLAKNIQYF
TRBV2,.,TRBJ2-3,.,TGTGCCAGCACCCGACTAGGAGGTGATACGCAGTATTTT,CASTRLGGDTQYF
TRBV7-2,.,TRBJ2-1,.,TGTGCCAGCAGCTTGAGCTCCTACAATGAGCAGTTCTTC,CASSLSSYNEQFF
TRBV10-3,TRBD1,TRBJ2-7,.,TGTGCCATCAGCCCCGGGACAGGGGAGCTCGAGCAGTACTTC,CAISPGTGELEQYF
TRBV29-1,TRBD1,TRBJ1-2,.,TGCAGCGTTGAGCGACAGGGGATCCTCTATGGCTACACCTTC,CSVERQGILYGYTF